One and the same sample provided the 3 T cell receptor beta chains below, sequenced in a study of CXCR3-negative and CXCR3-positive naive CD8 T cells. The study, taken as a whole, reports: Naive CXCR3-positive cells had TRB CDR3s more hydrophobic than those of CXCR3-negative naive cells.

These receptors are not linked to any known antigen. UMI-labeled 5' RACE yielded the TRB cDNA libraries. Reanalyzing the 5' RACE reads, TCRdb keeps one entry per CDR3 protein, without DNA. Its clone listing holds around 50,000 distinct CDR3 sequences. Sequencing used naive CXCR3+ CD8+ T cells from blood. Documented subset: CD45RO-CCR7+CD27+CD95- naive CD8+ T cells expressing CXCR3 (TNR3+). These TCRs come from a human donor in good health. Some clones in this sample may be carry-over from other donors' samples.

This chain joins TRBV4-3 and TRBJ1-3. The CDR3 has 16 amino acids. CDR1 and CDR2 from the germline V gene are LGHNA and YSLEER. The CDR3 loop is CASSQDSTHTGNTIYF.

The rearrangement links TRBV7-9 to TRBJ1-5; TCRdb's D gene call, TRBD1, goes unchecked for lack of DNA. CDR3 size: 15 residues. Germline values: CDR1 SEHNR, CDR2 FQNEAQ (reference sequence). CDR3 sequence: CASSQTGQVNQPQHF.

The chain's CDR3 is CSVSAGIIDTTDTQYF. The rearrangement joins TRBV29-1 to TRBJ2-3; TCRdb designates TRBD1, a call that cannot be tested without DNA. Per germline, CDR1 SQVTM and CDR2 ANQGSEA. This CDR3 region has 16 residues.